The 8 T cell receptor beta chains below come from one sample, sequenced in a study of shared clonotypes between healthy human individuals. Assay: immunoSEQ multiplex PCR; the TCRdb copy retains only in-frame clones and omits some. Among some 100,000 clones listed, under 70% were seen once. Sequencing used memory CD8+ T cells sorted from blood. Documented subset: CD45RO+ cells pooled with CCR7-negative TemRA cells. These receptors were obtained from a woman in her twenties or thirties in good health.

The chain has TRBV6-6 and TRBJ1-1, with D uncertain. The length of the CDR3 is 15 residues. The V and J ends lost 0 bases and 0 bases respectively, with 8 bases between them. Germline CDR1 reads MNHNY; CDR2 reads SVGAGI (reference sequence). The CDR3: CASSYSNTVNTEAFF. CDR3 nucleotides: TGTGCCAGCAGTTACTCGAATACAGTGAACACTGAAGCTTTCTTT.

This clone was detected only a few times. The V gene is TRBV2, the J gene TRBJ1-2; D is possibly TRBD1 (6 bases). This CDR3 spans 11 amino acids. CDR1 and CDR2 (germline): SNHLY, FYNNEI. Deletions cut 10 bases from V and 1 base from J, with 7 bases between. CDR3 region: CAKDSNYGYTF. The CDR3 DNA sequence: TGTGCCAAGGACAGTAACTATGGCTACACCTTC.

Of note for this clone: The sample has other DNA sequences that encode this CDR3 too. V and J are TRBV5-4 and TRBJ1-2, with a possible D match to TRBD1 (6 bases). The germline V gene has CDR1 SGHNT and CDR2 YYREEE (reference sequence). V dropped 0 bases and J dropped 2 bases, with 8 bases sitting between them. The CDR3 runs 14 residues. The CDR3 spells CASSLGTANYGYTF. The DNA for the CDR3 is TGTGCCAGCAGCTTGGGGACAGCAAACTATGGCTACACCTTC. Variable domain in full (rest from reference TRBV5-4 and TRBJ1-2): ETGVTQSPTHLIKTRGQQVTLRCSSQSGHNTVSWYQQALGQGPQFIFQYYREEENGRGNFPPRFSGLQFPNYSSELNVNALELDDSALYLCASSLGTANYGYTFGSGTRLTVV.

On this clone: A much larger clonotype is one base distant, so this may be a read error. The chain combines TRBV25-1 with TRBJ2-7; D uncertain. CDR3 size: 13 residues. Germline assignment: CDR1 MGHDK and CDR2 SYGVNS. The ends were cut back, 3 bases at V and 6 bases at J, with 12 bases in the middle. The CDR3: CASSEASPCEQYF. As DNA, the CDR3 is TGTGCCAGCAGTGAGGCTAGTCCCTGCGAGCAGTACTTC.

This chain links TRBV5-1 with TRBJ2-2, with 9 bases identical to TRBD1. The CDR3 covers 15 residues. V was clipped by 4 bases and J by 3 bases; unmatched bases: 4. The germline V gene has CDR1 SGHRS and CDR2 YFSETQ. CDR3 sequence reads: CASSAGQGYTGELFF. CDR3 bases: TGCGCCAGCAGCGCGGGACAGGGATACACCGGGGAGCTGTTTTTT.

The chain recombines TRBV28 with TRBJ1-4, with 7 bases aligning to TRBD1. V lost 4 bases and J lost 8; bases outside the gene matches: 16. Germline V gene lookup returns CDR1 MDHEN and CDR2 SYDVKM. The CDR3 has 17 residues. The CDR3 protein is CASSSIAPYRGDEKLFF. The CDR3 nucleotides read TGTGCCAGCAGTTCTATTGCCCCCTACAGGGGCGACGAAAAACTGTTTTTT.

The chain has TRBV7-9 and TRBJ2-1; 14 bases are a match to TRBD2. This CDR3 is 16 amino acids long. The junction had 13 bases not matched to a gene; V was cut back by 8 bases and J by 10 bases. The germline gives CDR1 SEHNR, CDR2 FQNEAQ (reference sequence). The DNA for the CDR3 is TGTGCCAGCGGAGACTTAGGGACTAGCGGGAGCGGAGAGCAGTTCTTC. Residues: CASGDLGTSGSGEQFF.

This rearrangement joins TRBV9 to TRBJ1-2; 7 bases line up with TRBD1. The CDR3 loop spans 15 amino acids. Germline CDR1 and CDR2: SGDLS and YYNGEE. The junction had 12 bases not matched to a gene; V was cut back by 8 bases and J by 2 bases. CDR3 in DNA: TGTGCCAGGAGGCCGGGGCGGGACAGAAACTATGGCTACACCTTC. This gives the protein CARRPGRDRNYGYTF.